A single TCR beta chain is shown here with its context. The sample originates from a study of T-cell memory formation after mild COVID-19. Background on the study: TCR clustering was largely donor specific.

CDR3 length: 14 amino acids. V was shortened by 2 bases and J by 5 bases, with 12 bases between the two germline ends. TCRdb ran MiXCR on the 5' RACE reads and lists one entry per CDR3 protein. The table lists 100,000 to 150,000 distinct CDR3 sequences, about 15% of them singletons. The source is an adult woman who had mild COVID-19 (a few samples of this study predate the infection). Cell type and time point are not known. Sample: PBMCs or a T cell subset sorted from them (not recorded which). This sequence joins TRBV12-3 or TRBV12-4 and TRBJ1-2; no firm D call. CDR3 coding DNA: TGTGCCAGCAGTTTATACACCGCTAGGTATGGCTACACCTTC. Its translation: CASSLYTARYGYTF.